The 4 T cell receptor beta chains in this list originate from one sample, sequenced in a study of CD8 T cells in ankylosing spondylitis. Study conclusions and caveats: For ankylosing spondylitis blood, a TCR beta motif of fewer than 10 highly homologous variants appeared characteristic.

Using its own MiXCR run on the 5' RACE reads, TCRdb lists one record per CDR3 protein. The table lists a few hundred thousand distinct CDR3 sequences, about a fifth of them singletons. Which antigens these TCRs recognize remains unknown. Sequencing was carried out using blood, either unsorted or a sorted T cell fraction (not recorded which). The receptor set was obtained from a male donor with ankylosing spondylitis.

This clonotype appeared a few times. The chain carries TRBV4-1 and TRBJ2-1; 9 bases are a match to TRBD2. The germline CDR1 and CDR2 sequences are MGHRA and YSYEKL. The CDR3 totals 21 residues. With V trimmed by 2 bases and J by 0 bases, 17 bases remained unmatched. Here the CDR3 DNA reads TGCGCCAGCAGCCAAAGACGCGAGACTAGCGGCGAAACCAGCTCCTACAATGAGCAGTTCTTC. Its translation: CASSQRRETSGETSSYNEQFF.

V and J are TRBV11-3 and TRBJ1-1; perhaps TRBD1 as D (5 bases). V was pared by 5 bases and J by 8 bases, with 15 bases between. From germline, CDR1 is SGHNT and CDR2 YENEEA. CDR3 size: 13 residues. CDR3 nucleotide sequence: TGTGCCAGCAGCCCTAGGGACCCCTGGGAAGCTTTCTTT. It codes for CASSPRDPWEAFF.

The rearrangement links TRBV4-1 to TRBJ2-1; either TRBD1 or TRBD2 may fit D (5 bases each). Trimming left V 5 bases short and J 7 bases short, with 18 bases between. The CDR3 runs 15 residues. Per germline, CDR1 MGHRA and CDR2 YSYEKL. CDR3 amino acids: CASSDQGTSWNEQFF. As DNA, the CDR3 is TGCGCCAGCAGCGACCAAGGGACCTCATGGAATGAGCAGTTCTTC.

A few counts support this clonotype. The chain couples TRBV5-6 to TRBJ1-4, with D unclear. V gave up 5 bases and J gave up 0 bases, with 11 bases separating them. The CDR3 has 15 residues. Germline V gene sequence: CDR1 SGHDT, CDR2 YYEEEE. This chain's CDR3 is CASRRYRATNEKLFF. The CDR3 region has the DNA TGTGCCAGCAGACGATACAGAGCAACTAATGAAAAACTGTTTTTT.